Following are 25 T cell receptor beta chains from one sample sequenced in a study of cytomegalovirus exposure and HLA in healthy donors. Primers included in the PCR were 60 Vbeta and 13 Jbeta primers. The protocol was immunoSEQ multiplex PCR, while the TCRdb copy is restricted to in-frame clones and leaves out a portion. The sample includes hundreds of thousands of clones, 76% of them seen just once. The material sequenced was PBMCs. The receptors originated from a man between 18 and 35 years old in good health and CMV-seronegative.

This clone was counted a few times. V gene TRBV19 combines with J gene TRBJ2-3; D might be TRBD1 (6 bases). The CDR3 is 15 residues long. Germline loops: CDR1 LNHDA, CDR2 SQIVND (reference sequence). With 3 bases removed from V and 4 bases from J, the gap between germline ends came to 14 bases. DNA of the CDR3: TGTGCCAGTAGTATCCCGCGCAGGGGCCCAGATACGCAGTATTTT. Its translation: CASSIPRRGPDTQYF.

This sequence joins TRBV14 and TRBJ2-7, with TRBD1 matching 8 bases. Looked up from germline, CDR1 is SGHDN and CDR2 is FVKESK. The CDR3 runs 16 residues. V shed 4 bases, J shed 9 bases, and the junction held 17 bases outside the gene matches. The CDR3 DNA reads TGTGCCAGCAGCCTCCTCGCCCAGGGGGCCCTCCTCTTGCAGTACTTC. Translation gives CASSLLAQGALLLQYF. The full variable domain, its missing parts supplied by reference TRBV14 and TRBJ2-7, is EAGVTQFPSHSVIEKGQTVTLRCDPISGHDNLYWYRRVMGKEIKFLLHFVKESKQDESGMPNNRFLAERTGGTYSTLKVQPAELEDSGVYFCASSLLAQGALLLQYFGPGTRLTVT.

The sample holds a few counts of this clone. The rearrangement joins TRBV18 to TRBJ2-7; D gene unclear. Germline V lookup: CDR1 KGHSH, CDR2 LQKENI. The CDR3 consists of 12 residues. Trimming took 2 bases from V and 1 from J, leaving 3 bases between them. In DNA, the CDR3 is TGTGCCAGCTCACCATTATCCTACGAGCAGTACTTC. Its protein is CASSPLSYEQYF.

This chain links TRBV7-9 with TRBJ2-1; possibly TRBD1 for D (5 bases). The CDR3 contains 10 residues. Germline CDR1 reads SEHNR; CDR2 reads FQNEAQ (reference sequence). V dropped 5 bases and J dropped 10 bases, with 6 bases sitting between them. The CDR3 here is CASSPGEQFF. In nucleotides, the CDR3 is TGTGCCAGCAGCCCAGGGGAGCAGTTCTTC.

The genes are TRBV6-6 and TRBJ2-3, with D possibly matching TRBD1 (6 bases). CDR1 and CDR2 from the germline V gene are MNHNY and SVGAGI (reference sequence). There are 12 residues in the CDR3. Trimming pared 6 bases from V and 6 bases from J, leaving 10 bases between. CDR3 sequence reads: CASRTQGDTQYF. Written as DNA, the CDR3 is TGTGCCAGCAGAACGCAGGGGGATACGCAGTATTTT.

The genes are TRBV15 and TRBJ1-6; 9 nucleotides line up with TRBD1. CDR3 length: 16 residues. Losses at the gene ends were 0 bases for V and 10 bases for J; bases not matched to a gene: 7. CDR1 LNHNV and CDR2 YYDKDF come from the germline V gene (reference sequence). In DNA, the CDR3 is TGTGCCACCAGCAGAGAGGGGACAGGGAGGGAATCACCCCTCCACTTT. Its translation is CATSREGTGRESPLHF.

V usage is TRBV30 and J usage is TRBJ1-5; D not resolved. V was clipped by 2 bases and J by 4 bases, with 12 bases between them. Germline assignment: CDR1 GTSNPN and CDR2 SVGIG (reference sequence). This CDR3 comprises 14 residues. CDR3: CAWSPPRRNQPQHF. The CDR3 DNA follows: TGTGCCTGGAGTCCCCCGAGGAGAAATCAGCCCCAGCATTTT.

The CDR3 nucleotides are TGTGCCAGCAGGAACCTAGCGGGAGCCGCGGGGGAGCAGTTCTTC. Encoded protein: CASRNLAGAAGEQFF. The chain uses TRBV2 and TRBJ2-1; 10 positions agree with TRBD2. V trimming: 6 bases; J trimming: 10 bases; junction bases outside the gene matches: 12. This CDR3 spans 15 amino acids. The germline V gene has CDR1 SNHLY and CDR2 FYNNEI.

CDR3 sequence reads: CASSHSRAGGYTF. The CDR3 nucleotides read TGTGCCAGCAGCCACTCGCGGGCGGGGGGCTACACCTTC. This chain joins TRBV7-2 and TRBJ1-2; D uncertain. The CDR3 totals 13 residues. Deletions cut 5 bases from V and 8 bases from J, with 15 bases between. Germline CDR1 and CDR2: SGHTA and FQGNSA.

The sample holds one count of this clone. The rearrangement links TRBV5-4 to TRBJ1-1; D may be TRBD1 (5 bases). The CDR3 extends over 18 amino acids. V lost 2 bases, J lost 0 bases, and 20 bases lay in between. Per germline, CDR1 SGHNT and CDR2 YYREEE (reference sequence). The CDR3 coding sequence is TGTGCCAGCAGCTTAGTCCGAGGTGGGGCTGGAATGAACACTGAAGCTTTCTTT. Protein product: CASSLVRGGAGMNTEAFF.

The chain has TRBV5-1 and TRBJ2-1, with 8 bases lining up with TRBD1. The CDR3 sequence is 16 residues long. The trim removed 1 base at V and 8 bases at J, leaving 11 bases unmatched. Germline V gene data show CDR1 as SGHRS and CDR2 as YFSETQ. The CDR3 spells CASSLRQGSLLDEQFF. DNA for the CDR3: TGCGCCAGCAGCTTGAGACAGGGGAGTTTACTGGATGAGCAGTTCTTC. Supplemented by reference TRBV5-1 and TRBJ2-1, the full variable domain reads KAGVTQTPRYLIKTRGQQVTLSCSPISGHRSVSWYQQTPGQGLQFLFEYFSETQRNKGNFPGRFSGRQFSNSRSEMNVSTLELGDSALYLCASSLRQGSLLDEQFFGPGTRLTVL.

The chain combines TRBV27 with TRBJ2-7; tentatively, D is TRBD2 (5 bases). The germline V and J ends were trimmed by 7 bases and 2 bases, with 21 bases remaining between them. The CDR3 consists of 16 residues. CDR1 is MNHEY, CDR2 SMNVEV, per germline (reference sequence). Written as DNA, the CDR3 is TGTGCCAGCACCTCCAAAAGAGAGGGAGACCCCTACGAGCAGTACTTC. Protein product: CASTSKREGDPYEQYF.

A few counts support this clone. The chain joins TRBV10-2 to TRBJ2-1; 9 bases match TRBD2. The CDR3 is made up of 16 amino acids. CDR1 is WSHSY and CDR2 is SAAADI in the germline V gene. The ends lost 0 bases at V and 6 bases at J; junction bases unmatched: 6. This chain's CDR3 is CASSESSAGGSNEQFF. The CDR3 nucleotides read TGCGCCAGCAGTGAGTCGAGTGCGGGAGGGAGCAATGAGCAGTTCTTC.

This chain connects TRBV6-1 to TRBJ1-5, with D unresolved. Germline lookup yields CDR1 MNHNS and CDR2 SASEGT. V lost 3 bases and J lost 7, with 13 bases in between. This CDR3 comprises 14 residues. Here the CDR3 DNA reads TGTGCCAGCAGTGAGAGGAGGGTAGACCAGCCCCAGCATTTT. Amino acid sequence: CASSERRVDQPQHF.

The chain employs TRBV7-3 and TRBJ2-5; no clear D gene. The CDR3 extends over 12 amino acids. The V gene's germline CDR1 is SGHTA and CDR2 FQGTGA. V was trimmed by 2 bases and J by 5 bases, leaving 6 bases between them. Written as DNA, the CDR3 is TGTGCCAGCAGCTTAGTCGGGGAGACCCAGTACTTC. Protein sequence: CASSLVGETQYF.

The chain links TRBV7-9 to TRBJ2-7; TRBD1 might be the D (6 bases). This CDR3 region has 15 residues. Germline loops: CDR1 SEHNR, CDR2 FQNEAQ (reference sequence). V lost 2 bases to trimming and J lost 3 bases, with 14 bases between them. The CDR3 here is CASSLTGTGYYEQYF. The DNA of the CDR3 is TGTGCCAGCAGCTTAACAGGTACAGGGTACTACGAGCAGTACTTC.

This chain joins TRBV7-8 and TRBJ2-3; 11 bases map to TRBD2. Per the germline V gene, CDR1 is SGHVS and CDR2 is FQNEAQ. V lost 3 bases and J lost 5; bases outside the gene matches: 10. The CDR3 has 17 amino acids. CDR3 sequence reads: CASSFRAVSGRGDTQYF. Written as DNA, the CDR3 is TGTGCCAGCAGCTTTCGGGCCGTTAGCGGGAGGGGAGATACGCAGTATTTT.

The CDR3 DNA follows: TGTGCCAGTAGAGGGGCCGGAGTGAACACCGGGGAGCTGTTTTTT. Its translation: CASRGAGVNTGELFF. J is TRBJ2-2 and V is TRBV19, with D perhaps TRBD1 (5 bases). With 6 bases removed from V and 1 base from J, the gap between germline ends came to 12 bases. Per the germline V gene, CDR1 is LNHDA and CDR2 is SQIVND (reference sequence). The CDR3 runs to 15 residues.

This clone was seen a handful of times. The CDR3 loop reads CASNEQIAGKPLHF. DNA for the CDR3: TGTGCCAGCAACGAACAGATCGCCGGGAAGCCCCTCCACTTT. V and J are TRBV2 and TRBJ1-6; D is unclear. V lost 7 bases and J lost 13, with 20 bases in between. The CDR3 extends over 14 amino acids. Germline assignment: CDR1 SNHLY and CDR2 FYNNEI.

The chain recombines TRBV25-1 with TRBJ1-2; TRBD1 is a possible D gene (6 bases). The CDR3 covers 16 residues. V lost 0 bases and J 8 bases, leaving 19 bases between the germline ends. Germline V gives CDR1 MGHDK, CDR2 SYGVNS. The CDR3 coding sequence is TGTGCCAGCAGTGAATATACAGGGTCCCCCGCGAGCGGCTACACCTTC. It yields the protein CASSEYTGSPASGYTF.

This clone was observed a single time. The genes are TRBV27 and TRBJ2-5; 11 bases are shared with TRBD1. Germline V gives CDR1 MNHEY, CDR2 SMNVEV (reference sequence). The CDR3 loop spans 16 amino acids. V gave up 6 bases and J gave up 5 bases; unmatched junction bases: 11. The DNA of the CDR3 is TGTGCCAGCAGAGTCTCACCGGGACAGGGGGACGAGACCCAGTACTTC. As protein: CASRVSPGQGDETQYF.

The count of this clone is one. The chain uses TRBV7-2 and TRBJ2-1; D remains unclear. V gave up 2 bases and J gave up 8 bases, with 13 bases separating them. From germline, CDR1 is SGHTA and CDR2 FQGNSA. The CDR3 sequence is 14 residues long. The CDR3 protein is CASSLNPAVDEQFF. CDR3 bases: TGTGCCAGCAGCTTAAACCCCGCAGTCGATGAGCAGTTCTTC.

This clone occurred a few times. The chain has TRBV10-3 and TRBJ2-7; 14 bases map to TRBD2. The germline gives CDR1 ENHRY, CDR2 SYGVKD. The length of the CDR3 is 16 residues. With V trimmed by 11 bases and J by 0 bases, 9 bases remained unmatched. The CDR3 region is CASGLAGAQSSYEQYF. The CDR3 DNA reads TGTGCCTCGGGACTAGCGGGAGCTCAGAGCTCCTACGAGCAGTACTTC.

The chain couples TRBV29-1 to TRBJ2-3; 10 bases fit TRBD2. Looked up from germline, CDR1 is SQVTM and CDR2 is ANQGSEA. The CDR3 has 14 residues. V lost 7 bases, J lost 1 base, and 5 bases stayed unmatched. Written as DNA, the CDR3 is TGCAGCGCCTCCCTAGCGGGGGGCACAGATACGCAGTATTTT. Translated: CSASLAGGTDTQYF.

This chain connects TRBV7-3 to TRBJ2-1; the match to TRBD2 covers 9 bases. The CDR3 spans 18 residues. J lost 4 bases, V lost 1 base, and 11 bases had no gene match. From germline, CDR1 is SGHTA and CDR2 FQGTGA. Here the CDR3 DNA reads TGTGCCAGCAGCTTAAGCTCGGCGGGAGGGCCTGCTTACAATGAGCAGTTCTTC. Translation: CASSLSSAGGPAYNEQFF. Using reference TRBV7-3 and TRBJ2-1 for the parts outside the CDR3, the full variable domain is GAGVSQTPSNKVTEKGKYVELRCDPISGHTALYWYRQSLGQGPEFLIYFQGTGAADDSGLPNDRFFAVRPEGSVSTLKIQRTERGDSAVYLCASSLSSAGGPAYNEQFFGPGTRLTVL.